The clone carrying this TCR beta chain was detected a few times. CDR1 and CDR2 from the germline V gene are KGHDR and SFDVKD. With 5 bases removed from V and 2 bases from J, the gap between germline ends came to 16 bases. The CDR3 totals 16 residues. The sample belongs to a study of blood T cell repertoires in COVID-19. Overall study context: Acute and convalescent COVID-19 specimens originated in the United States, Italy and Spain. Sample material is recorded as cDNA or gDNA derived from T cells, B-cell-depleted T cells, or PBMCs.

The data were produced by immunoSEQ multiplex PCR, yet TCRdb's version contains in-frame clones alone and is incomplete. In the table there are about 250,000 clones, around four fifths of which are singletons. This rearrangement joins TRBV24-1 to TRBJ2-3; TRBD1 might be the D (6 bases). The origin of this receptor is a middle-aged man with active or convalescent COVID-19. Sequences were obtained from peripheral blood. The CDR3 DNA follows: TGTGCCACCAGTGCCGTACAGGGTTCCTCCACAGATACGCAGTATTTT. It specifies CATSAVQGSSTDTQYF.